This T cell receptor beta chain is from a study of CD8+CD57+ T cells in acquired aplastic anemia. Study-wide context: Roughly 3 ug was the average amount of DNA from sorted CD4+ and CD8+ cells. Study outcomes and limitations: Researchers report that some 31 CD8+ CDR3 sequences appeared in both patients and controls. With respect to CD8+ Simpson's diversity, patients and controls did not differ significantly.

This clonotype has more than one count but fewer than ten. Its antigen is undetermined. Patients sequenced had flow cytometry evidence of CD8+CD57+ cell expansion. All patients were therapy-naive when blood was sampled. Genomic DNA was employed as the template in profiling TCR beta VDJ and CDR3. TCRdb re-called the reads through MiXCR, storing one row per CDR3 protein. The repertoire holds under 250,000 distinct CDR3 sequences, with 50% to 70% as singletons. The sequence derives from a human donor with aplastic anemia. The sequenced material came from sorted CD4+, CD8+, or CD8+CD57+ T cells (not recorded which) from PBMCs.

CDR3 in amino acids: CASSVQLSNTEAFF. The CDR3 DNA reads TGTGCCAGCAGCGTCCAACTTTCGAACACTGAAGCTTTCTTT. This rearrangement joins TRBV9 to TRBJ1-1; D gene uncertain. Trimming removed 2 bases from V and 1 base from J, with 9 bases in between. CDR3 size: 14 residues. CDR1 is SGDLS, CDR2 YYNGEE, per germline.